The rows below give T cell receptor beta chains drawn from one sample of a study of cytomegalovirus exposure and HLA in healthy donors. Profiled with immunoSEQ multiplex PCR; TCRdb holds only in-frame clones, not every one. The table shows roughly 90,000 clones, with roughly 82% occurring only once. The sample taken for sequencing was PBMCs. These receptors all stem from a man under 40 in good health and CMV-seropositive. CDR3s include the opening cysteine and the closing phenylalanine or tryptophan. A D gene is named only where the DNA matches it firmly. Size is stated for part of the rows, as once, few or many counts, or as a class when the clone is expanded.

TRBV28	.	.	TRBJ1-1	CASSLARMNTEAFF	TGTGCCAGCAGTTTAGCTAGAATGAACACTGAAGCTTTCTTT
TRBV7-2	.	.	TRBJ2-7	CASSYSGTTEQYF	TGTGCCAGCAGCTATAGCGGCACCACCGAGCAGTACTTC
TRBV7-2	.	TRBD2	TRBJ2-5	CASGLAVYQETQYF	TGTGCCAGCGGTCTAGCGGTGTACCAAGAGACCCAGTACTTC
TRBV7-2	.	TRBD2	TRBJ2-4	CASSLEGGRWDKNIQYF	TGTGCCAGCAGCTTAGAGGGCGGGAGGTGGGACAAAAACATTCAGTACTTC
TRBV28	.	TRBD1	TRBJ2-1	CASRRRSGQGASEQFF	TGTGCCAGCAGGCGCCGCTCGGGACAGGGGGCGAGTGAGCAGTTCTTC
TRBV9	.	.	TRBJ2-7	CASSVGGQPYEQYF	TGTGCCAGCAGCGTAGGGGGGCAGCCCTACGAGCAGTACTTC
TRBV27	.	TRBD2	TRBJ2-3	CAVGGGLGPTDTQYF	TGTGCCGTGGGGGGGGGACTCGGCCCCACAGATACGCAGTATTTT
TRBV7-9	.	.	TRBJ1-2	CSSSFNRDGYTF	TGTTCCAGCAGCTTTAACAGGGACGGCTACACCTTC
TRBV5-6	once	.	TRBJ2-7	CASSLSPFVEGQSYEQYF	TGTGCCAGCAGCCTATCCCCTTTTGTGGAGGGGCAGTCCTACGAGCAGTACTTC
TRBV7-6	.	TRBD2	TRBJ2-2	CATTPGGSGEDTGELFF	TGTGCCACCACCCCCGGGGGGTCCGGGGAGGACACCGGGGAGCTGTTTTTT
TRBV27	.	.	TRBJ1-3	CASSRSGISGNTIYF	TGTGCCAGCAGCCGATCCGGGATCTCTGGAAACACCATATATTTT
TRBV28	.	.	TRBJ2-7	CASRQYLTGAYEQYF	TGTGCCAGCAGGCAATACTTGACAGGAGCCTACGAGCAGTACTTC
TRBV5-4	few	.	TRBJ2-3	CASSLGHPTDTQYF	TGTGCCAGCAGCTTGGGACACCCCACAGATACGCAGTATTTT
TRBV6-5	.	TRBD1	TRBJ1-4	CASSYQGGRVYEKLFF	TGTGCCAGCAGTTATCAAGGGGGCAGGGTTTATGAAAAACTGTTTTTT
TRBV28	.	.	TRBJ2-1	CASSTYESYNEQFF	TGTGCCAGCAGTACCTATGAGTCCTACAATGAGCAGTTCTTC
TRBV27	.	.	TRBJ2-7	CASSHQGNSYEQYF	TGTGCCAGCAGTCATCAGGGGAACTCCTACGAGCAGTACTTC
TRBV5-1	.	TRBD1	TRBJ2-5	CASSLEGRGRQETQYF	TGCGCCAGCAGCTTGGAAGGCAGGGGGCGTCAAGAGACCCAGTACTTC
TRBV30	.	.	TRBJ1-1	CAWSDGKGVRTEAFF	TGTGCCTGGAGTGACGGGAAGGGGGTTCGGACTGAAGCTTTCTTT
TRBV5-1	.	TRBD2	TRBJ2-1	CASSPGTSGRAPGFF	TGCGCCAGCAGCCCTGGGACTAGCGGGAGGGCCCCAGGGTTCTTC
TRBV6-5	.	TRBD2	TRBJ2-7	CASWSGGFVGEQYF	TGTGCCAGCTGGTCGGGAGGGTTCGTGGGCGAGCAGTACTTC
TRBV4-2	once	TRBD2	TRBJ2-3	CASSQDSSGSWDTQYF	TGTGCCAGCAGCCAGGACTCTAGCGGGAGTTGGGATACGCAGTATTTT
TRBV27	.	TRBD1	TRBJ2-5	CASSLRRQGGETQYF	TGTGCCAGCAGTCTCCGCCGACAGGGGGGAGAGACCCAGTACTTC
TRBV5-4	.	TRBD1	TRBJ1-1	CATGQGDTEAFF	TGTGCCACTGGGCAGGGGGACACTGAAGCTTTCTTT
TRBV27	.	TRBD1	TRBJ2-6	CASSPGTGISGANVLTF	TGTGCCAGCAGTCCCGGGACAGGGATCTCTGGGGCCAACGTCCTGACTTTC